This T cell receptor beta chain comes out of a study of cytomegalovirus exposure and HLA in healthy donors. Overall study: Later, an analysis reported that the 130 or so validation repertoires had used the same platform as the roughly 650 first-cohort repertoires.

Study-wide results and caveats: Both high specificity and high sensitivity reportedly marked the classifier's diagnosis of cytomegalovirus status. The authors listed 164 TCR beta chains as cytomegalovirus-associated. First-cohort TCR clusters were later found to tend to co-occur in the approximately 120 validation repertoires.

A remark on this clone: Its antigen remains unidentified.

Some clones are missing from TCRdb's copy, which holds only in-frame ones; the method was immunoSEQ multiplex PCR. Of 130,000 to 150,000 clones in the sample, roughly 89% are singletons; the top ten hold around 9%. Looked up from germline, CDR1 is SGHVS and CDR2 is FQNEAQ. CDR3 size: 15 residues. V shed 5 bases and J shed 3 bases, with 14 bases lying between them. The material sequenced was PBMCs. This rearrangement joins TRBV7-8 to TRBJ2-1, with TRBD2 as a possible D gene (6 bases). The TCR originated in a woman aged 18 to 35 in good health and CMV-seropositive. DNA for the CDR3: TGTGCCAGCAGCCCCCGGGACTCGTTCTACAATGAGCAGTTCTTC. This codes for CASSPRDSFYNEQFF. The whole variable domain, filled in from reference TRBV7-8 and TRBJ2-1, reads GAGVSQSPRYKVAKRGQDVALRCDPISGHVSLFWYQQALGQGPEFLTYFQNEAQLDKSGLPSDRFFAERPEGSVSTLKIQRTQQEDSAVYLCASSPRDSFYNEQFFGPGTRLTVL.